What follows describes a single T cell receptor (beta chain). This sample stems from a study of technical replicates of blood from a few donors. Clones were read by immunoSEQ multiplex PCR, and TCRdb kept only the in-frame ones, dropping some. The sample holds tens of thousands of clones; around 94% are singletons and the top ten take more than 0.2%. Sequencing input: T cells isolated from PBMCs. This sequence originates from a human donor in good health.

The CDR3 nucleotides are TGTGCCAGCAGTCCCTACTCCCGGGGAGGGTCCTACAATGAGCAGTTCTTC. Translated, it gives CASSPYSRGGSYNEQFF. V gene TRBV6-4 combines with J gene TRBJ2-1, with 7 nucleotides matching TRBD2. The germline gives CDR1 MRHNA, CDR2 SNTAGT. Trimming cost V 5 bases and J 1 base; bases outside gene matches: 11. The CDR3 consists of 17 residues.